Described below is a single TCR beta chain sequence and its context. The sample belongs to a study of cytomegalovirus exposure and HLA in healthy donors. PCR amplification relied on 60 Vbeta primers (plus 13 Jbeta primers). Authors' methods: Counted up in a later analysis, unique TCR beta chains came to some 82 million, with around 10 million shared. Produced via immunoSEQ multiplex PCR; TCRdb's table is partial and in-frame only. V, J and clone size were drawn from that table, and D and trimming were deduced from the DNA. Seen here are approximately 94,000 clones, 76% observed once, and the top ten hold roughly 5%. Germline assignment: CDR1 MDHEN and CDR2 SYDVKM. The CDR3 has 14 amino acids. V lost 9 bases and J lost 7, with 19 bases in between.

This rearrangement joins TRBV28 to TRBJ2-1; possible D gene TRBD2, 6 bases. Sequenced sample: PBMCs. This TCR was recovered from a young man in good health and CMV-seropositive. CDR3 nucleotide sequence: TGTGCCAGTAGTCCCCGCCAGGGAGGTAATGAGCAGTTCTTC. It translates to CASSPRQGGNEQFF.